This TCR beta chain was obtained from a study of blood T cell repertoires in COVID-19. Participant reports of clinical history set cohort assignment. Clones were read by immunoSEQ multiplex PCR, and TCRdb kept only the in-frame ones, dropping some. There are 250,000 to 400,000 clones in the sample; roughly nine tenths occur only once, and around 2.5% lies in the top ten. CDR1 is SGHVS and CDR2 is FQNEAQ in the germline V gene. V dropped 6 bases and J dropped 8 bases, with 13 bases sitting between them. The CDR3 length is 12 residues. This TCR derives from a man in his sixties who had recovered from COVID-19. J is TRBJ1-2 and V is TRBV7-8; possible D gene TRBD1, 6 bases. The sequenced sample consisted of PBMCs or T cells enriched from blood (not recorded which). CDR3 protein: CASSSSGVGYTF. The CDR3 nucleotides read TGTGCCAGCAGTTCCTCAGGGGTCGGCTACACCTTC.